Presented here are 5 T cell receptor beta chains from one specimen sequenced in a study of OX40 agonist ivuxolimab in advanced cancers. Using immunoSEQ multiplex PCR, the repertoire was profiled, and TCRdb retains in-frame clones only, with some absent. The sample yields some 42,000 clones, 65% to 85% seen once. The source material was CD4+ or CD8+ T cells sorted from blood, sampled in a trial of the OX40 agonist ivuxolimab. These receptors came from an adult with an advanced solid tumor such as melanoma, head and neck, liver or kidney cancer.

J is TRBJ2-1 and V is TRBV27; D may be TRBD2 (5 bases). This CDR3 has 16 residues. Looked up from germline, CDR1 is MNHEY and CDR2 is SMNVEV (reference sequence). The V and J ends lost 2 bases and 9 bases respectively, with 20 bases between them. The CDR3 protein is CASSLRVPSMTPEQFF. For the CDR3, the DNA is TGTGCCAGCAGTTTAAGGGTACCTAGCATGACCCCTGAGCAGTTCTTC.

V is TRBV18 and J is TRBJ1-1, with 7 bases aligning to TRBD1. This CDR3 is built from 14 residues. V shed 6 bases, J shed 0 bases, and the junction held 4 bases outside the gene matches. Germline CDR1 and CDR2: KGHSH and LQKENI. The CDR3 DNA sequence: TGTGCCAGCTCGACAGGGATCATGAACACTGAAGCTTTCTTT. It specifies CASSTGIMNTEAFF.

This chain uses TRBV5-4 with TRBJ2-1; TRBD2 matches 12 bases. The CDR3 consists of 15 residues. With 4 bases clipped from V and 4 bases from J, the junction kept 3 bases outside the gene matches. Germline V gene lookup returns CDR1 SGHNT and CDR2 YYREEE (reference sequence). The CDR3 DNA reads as TGTGCCAGCAGCGTTACTAGCGGGGGGTACAATGAGCAGTTCTTC. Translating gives CASSVTSGGYNEQFF.

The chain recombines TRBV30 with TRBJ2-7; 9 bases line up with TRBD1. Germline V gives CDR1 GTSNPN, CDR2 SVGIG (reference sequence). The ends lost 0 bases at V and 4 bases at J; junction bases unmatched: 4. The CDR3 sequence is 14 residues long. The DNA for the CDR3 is TGTGCCTGGAGTGTCGGGACAGGGATTTACGAGCAGTACTTC. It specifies CAWSVGTGIYEQYF.

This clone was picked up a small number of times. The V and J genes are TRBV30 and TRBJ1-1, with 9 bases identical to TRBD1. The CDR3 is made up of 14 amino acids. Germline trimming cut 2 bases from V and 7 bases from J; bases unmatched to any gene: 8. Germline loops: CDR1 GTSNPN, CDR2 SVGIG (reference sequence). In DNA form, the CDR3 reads TGTGCCTGGAGTCCTGGGACAGGGACTTTTGAAGCTTTCTTT. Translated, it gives CAWSPGTGTFEAFF.